The 22 T cell receptor beta chains in this list originate from one sample, sequenced in a study of CD8+ T cells in alopecia areata. Reverse transcribed after extraction, RNA yielded cDNA as the sequencing template. Assay used: immunoSEQ multiplex PCR; TCRdb lists only in-frame clones, some missing. This sample yields 150,000 to 200,000 clones, of which just over 65% are seen a single time; about an eighth belongs to the top ten. The sequenced sample was CD8+ T cells sorted from blood, obtained at week 0. These receptors were obtained from a human donor with alopecia areata.

The chain uses TRBV2 and TRBJ1-4, with TRBD1 as a possible D gene (6 bases). Trimming took off 6 bases at V and 7 bases at J, with 18 bases between the two ends. Germline V CDR1 and CDR2: SNHLY, FYNNEI. The CDR3 runs 15 residues. The CDR3 is CASRDPGHWGEKLFF. In nucleotides, the CDR3 is TGTGCCAGCAGAGATCCGGGACATTGGGGTGAAAAACTGTTTTTT. Supplemented by reference TRBV2 and TRBJ1-4, the full variable domain reads EPEVTQTPSHQVTQMGQEVILRCVPISNHLYFYWYRQILGQKVEFLVSFYNNEISEKSEIFDDQFSVERPDGSNFTLKIRSTKLEDSAMYFCASRDPGHWGEKLFFGSGTQLSVL.

The sample holds a few counts of this clone. CDR3: CASSLDGLPYEQYF. CDR3 in DNA: TGTGCCAGCAGCTTAGACGGGTTACCCTACGAGCAGTACTTC. The V and J genes are TRBV7-6 and TRBJ2-7, with unresolved D. CDR1 is SGHVS and CDR2 is FNYEAQ in the germline V gene. This CDR3 region has 14 residues. The ends were cut back, 1 base at V and 2 bases at J, with 9 bases in the middle.

This clone was counted only a few times. The chain employs TRBV4-1 and TRBJ1-5; TRBD1 might be the D (6 bases). Germline V gene sequence: CDR1 MGHRA, CDR2 YSYEKL. V was clipped by 4 bases and J by 1 base, with 11 bases between them. This CDR3 is built from 15 residues. This CDR3 reads CASSLTGRSNQPQHF. The CDR3 DNA is TGCGCCAGCAGCCTTACAGGGAGGAGCAATCAGCCCCAGCATTTT.

The rearrangement links TRBV2 to TRBJ2-6; D is undetermined. From germline, CDR1 is SNHLY and CDR2 FYNNEI. This CDR3 region has 14 residues. With 6 bases removed from V and 0 bases from J, the gap between germline ends came to 6 bases. Written as DNA, the CDR3 is TGTGCCAGCAGGGTAGGCTCTGGGGCCAACGTCCTGACTTTC. This encodes CASRVGSGANVLTF.

The V gene is TRBV15, the J gene TRBJ2-3; 8 bases fit TRBD2. Germline V gene data show CDR1 as LNHNV and CDR2 as YYDKDF (reference sequence). The V segment lost 4 bases and the J segment 3 bases; nucleotides outside the gene matches: 12. There are 17 residues in the CDR3. The CDR3 region is CATSNIPRGGGTDTQYF. The CDR3 DNA follows: TGTGCCACCAGCAACATACCCCGGGGGGGCGGTACAGATACGCAGTATTTT.

J is TRBJ2-4 and V is TRBV19, with D tentatively TRBD1 (5 bases). The CDR3 sequence is 15 residues long. V gave up 10 bases and J gave up 0 bases, with 16 bases separating them. Germline CDR1 and CDR2: LNHDA and SQIVND (reference sequence). DNA of the CDR3: TGTGCCAAACAGGACGGATGGATAGCCAAAAACATTCAGTACTTC. It encodes CAKQDGWIAKNIQYF.

The genes are TRBV6-1 and TRBJ1-4; D unclear. Trimming removed 0 bases at V and 0 bases at J, with 8 bases between. This CDR3 spans 16 amino acids. CDR1 and CDR2 (germline): MNHNS, SASEGT. CDR3 loop: CASSEALVATNEKLFF. The CDR3 nucleotides read TGTGCCAGCAGTGAAGCACTGGTAGCAACTAATGAAAAACTGTTTTTT.

The gene calls are TRBV29-1 and TRBJ2-3; no firm D call. Per germline, CDR1 SQVTM and CDR2 ANQGSEA. The V end was cut by 7 bases, the J end by 7 bases, with 18 bases between. This CDR3 is built from 13 residues. The CDR3 protein is CSARLPPLYTQYF. For the CDR3, the DNA is TGCAGCGCCCGGCTCCCCCCATTGTATACGCAGTATTTT.

This chain links TRBV6-5 with TRBJ1-5; no reliable D call. Germline V gene sequence: CDR1 MNHEY, CDR2 SVGAGI. The CDR3 runs to 13 residues. Trimming took off 4 bases at V and 2 bases at J, with 6 bases between the two ends. CDR3 region: CASSSGGNQPQHF. In DNA form, the CDR3 reads TGTGCCAGCAGTTCCGGGGGCAATCAGCCCCAGCATTTT.

The chain links TRBV5-6 to TRBJ2-2; tentative D call: TRBD1 (6 bases). Germline CDR1 reads SGHDT; CDR2 reads YYEEEE. The CDR3 covers 14 residues. V was cut by 2 bases and J by 6 bases, with 11 bases left in between. The CDR3 loop reads CASSFGTNSGELFF. The CDR3 bases are TGTGCCAGCAGCTTCGGGACAAACTCCGGGGAGCTGTTTTTT.

There are a few counts of this clone. The DNA for the CDR3 is TGTGCCAGCAGCTTAGTAGACAGGCGCTCTGGGGCCAACGTCCTGACTTTC. It encodes CASSLVDRRSGANVLTF. V and J are TRBV7-8 and TRBJ2-6, with D perhaps TRBD1 (6 bases). The V gene's germline CDR1 is SGHVS and CDR2 FQNEAQ. The CDR3 is 17 amino acids. V shed 1 base and J shed 0 bases, with 10 bases lying between them.

The chain joins TRBV19 to TRBJ1-2; D gene uncertain. V dropped 4 bases and J dropped 1 base, with 7 bases sitting between them. The CDR3 length is 13 residues. Looked up from germline, CDR1 is LNHDA and CDR2 is SQIVND (reference sequence). The CDR3 DNA sequence: TGTGCCAGTAGTACCCAGGTTAACTATGGCTACACCTTC. The encoded protein is CASSTQVNYGYTF. Drawing the rest from reference TRBV19 and TRBJ1-2, the complete variable domain is DGGITQSPKYLFRKEGQNVTLSCEQNLNHDAMYWYRQDPGQGLRLIYYSQIVNDFQKGDIAEGYSVSREKKESFPLTVTSAQKNPTAFYLCASSTQVNYGYTFGSGTRLTVV.

The CDR3 DNA reads as TGCGCCAGCAGCTTGCATGCCGGGTCCTACGAGCAGTACTTC. Translating it yields CASSLHAGSYEQYF. This chain links TRBV5-1 with TRBJ2-7; no firm D call. The germline V and J ends were trimmed by 1 base and 1 base, with 9 bases remaining between them. This CDR3 is 14 amino acids long. Germline CDR1 and CDR2: SGHRS and YFSETQ.

The V and J genes are TRBV2 and TRBJ2-3; tentatively, D is TRBD2 (5 bases). The CDR3 sequence is 14 residues long. Deletions cut 5 bases from V and 5 bases from J, with 14 bases between. Germline V gene data show CDR1 as SNHLY and CDR2 as FYNNEI. The CDR3, as DNA: TGTGCCAGCAGTCTTGAGGGTGCCGTAGATACGCAGTATTTT. Translated, it gives CASSLEGAVDTQYF. Full variable domain (outside the CDR3, taken from reference TRBV2 and TRBJ2-3): EPEVTQTPSHQVTQMGQEVILRCVPISNHLYFYWYRQILGQKVEFLVSFYNNEISEKSEIFDDQFSVERPDGSNFTLKIRSTKLEDSAMYFCASSLEGAVDTQYFGPGTRLTVL.

A remark on this clone: Other nucleotide sequences in the sample specify the same CDR3. The chain recombines TRBV29-1 with TRBJ2-2; D is unclear. V was cut by 5 bases and J by 4 bases, with 5 bases left in between. This CDR3 has 11 amino acids. CDR1 and CDR2 from the germline V gene are SQVTM and ANQGSEA. The CDR3 nucleotides are TGCAGCGTTCCGGTCACCGGGGAGCTGTTTTTT. The encoded protein is CSVPVTGELFF.

In nucleotides, the CDR3 is TGTGCCAGCAGTTCCCGGGCGGGGAACGGCTACACCTTC. It encodes CASSSRAGNGYTF. This chain connects TRBV6-5 to TRBJ1-2; D is uncertain. Germline V gene lookup returns CDR1 MNHEY and CDR2 SVGAGI. V was cut by 4 bases and J by 8 bases, with 14 bases left in between. The CDR3 runs to 13 residues.

The chain links TRBV27 to TRBJ1-2, with 8 bases identical to TRBD1. Germline CDR1 is MNHEY and CDR2 is SMNVEV (reference sequence). V was pared by 3 bases and J by 7 bases, with 4 bases of the junction left unmatched. The CDR3 is 13 residues long. The CDR3 protein is CASSLTGALGYTF. For the CDR3, the DNA is TGTGCCAGCAGTTTGACAGGGGCTCTTGGCTACACCTTC.

The chain has TRBV7-9 and TRBJ2-7; 12 bases map to TRBD1. V lost 4 bases, J lost 3 bases, and 4 bases stayed unmatched. Germline CDR1 and CDR2: SEHNR and FQNEAQ (reference sequence). The CDR3 runs 15 residues. The CDR3 bases are TGTGCCAGCAGCTCCCGGGACAGGGGGCTCTACGAGCAGTACTTC. Translation gives CASSSRDRGLYEQYF.

The gene calls are TRBV14 and TRBJ2-7; D unclear. Trimming took 0 bases from V and 3 from J, leaving 6 bases between them. This CDR3 is 13 amino acids long. Germline CDR1 and CDR2: SGHDN and FVKESK. DNA for the CDR3: TGTGCCAGCAGCCAAGACCCCCACTACGAGCAGTACTTC. Its translation is CASSQDPHYEQYF.

This chain links TRBV7-3 with TRBJ2-3, with D possibly being TRBD1 or TRBD2 (5 bases each). With 5 bases removed from V and 2 bases from J, the gap between germline ends came to 14 bases. Germline CDR1 and CDR2: SGHTA and FQGTGA. This CDR3 is 15 amino acids long. CDR3 protein: CASSPFGGTTDTQYF. The CDR3 DNA is TGTGCCAGCAGCCCCTTTGGGGGAACCACAGATACGCAGTATTTT.

This clone has only a few counts. The chain has TRBV7-8 and TRBJ2-7, with D perhaps being TRBD1 or TRBD2 (5 bases each). Looked up from germline, CDR1 is SGHVS and CDR2 is FQNEAQ. The CDR3 runs 12 residues. The V end lost 3 bases, the J end lost 5 bases, and 8 bases lay between the germline ends. The CDR3 protein is CASSFMGDEQYF. The CDR3 DNA reads as TGTGCCAGCAGCTTCATGGGGGACGAGCAGTACTTC.

The chain carries TRBV7-7 and TRBJ2-5, with 7 bases matching TRBD2. This CDR3 has 15 amino acids. Trimming at V came to 1 base and at J to 1 base, leaving 3 bases not matched to a gene. Germline V gene sequence: CDR1 SSHAT, CDR2 FNYEAQ (reference sequence). The CDR3 coding sequence is TGTGCCAGCAGCTTAGAAGGGACTACCCAAGAGACCCAGTACTTC. Protein sequence: CASSLEGTTQETQYF. The full variable domain, its missing parts supplied by reference TRBV7-7 and TRBJ2-5, is GAGVSQSPRYKVTKRGQDVTLRCDPISSHATLYWYQQALGQGPEFLTYFNYEAQPDKSGLPSDRFSAERPEGSISTLTIQRTEQRDSAMYRCASSLEGTTQETQYFGPGTRLLVL.